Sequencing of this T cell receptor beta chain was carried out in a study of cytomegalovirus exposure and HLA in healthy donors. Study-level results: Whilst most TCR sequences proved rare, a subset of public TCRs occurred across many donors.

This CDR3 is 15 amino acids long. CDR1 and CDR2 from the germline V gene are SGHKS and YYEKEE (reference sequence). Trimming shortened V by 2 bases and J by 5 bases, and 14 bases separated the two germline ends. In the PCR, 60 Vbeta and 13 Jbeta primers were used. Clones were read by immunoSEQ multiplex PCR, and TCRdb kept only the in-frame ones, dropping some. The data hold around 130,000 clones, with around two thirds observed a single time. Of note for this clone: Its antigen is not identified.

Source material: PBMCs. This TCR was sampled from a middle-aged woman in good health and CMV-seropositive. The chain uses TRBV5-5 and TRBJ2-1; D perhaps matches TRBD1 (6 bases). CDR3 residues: CASSFGQGYHNEQFF. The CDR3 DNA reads TGTGCCAGCAGCTTCGGCCAGGGGTACCACAATGAGCAGTTCTTC.